This TCR beta chain comes out of a study of CD8 T cells in Susac syndrome. Overall study findings and caveats: The study recognized that its TCR sequencing and HLA analysis covered a relatively small number of individuals.

In blood CD8+ and CD4+ T cells, TCR beta underwent sequencing. It was negative isolation that provided the CD8+ and CD4+ T cells, whereas TEMRA cells were enriched by FACS. The CDR3 sequence is 17 residues long. In germline, CDR1 is LGHNT, CDR2 FRNRAP. With 1 base clipped from V and 0 bases from J, the junction kept 5 bases outside the gene matches. Concerning this clonotype itself: What it binds is not known.

Random hexamers were used to reverse transcribe 0.5 to 1 ug of RNA. By means of immunoSEQ multiplex PCR, TCR beta CDR3 spanning 54 Vbeta and 13 Jbeta underwent amplification. Each CDR3 protein gets one entry after TCRdb re-called the immunoSEQ multiplex PCR reads with MiXCR. The table has 130,000 to 150,000 distinct CDR3 sequences, less than 95% seen once. Sequences were obtained from CD4+ T cells from PBMCs. V usage is TRBV12-5 and J usage is TRBJ2-7; 11 nucleotides align to TRBD2. The TCR originated in a human donor in good health. Here the CDR3 reads CASGLATTSGSSYEQYF. The DNA for the CDR3 is TGTGCTAGTGGTTTGGCAACAACTAGCGGGAGCTCCTACGAGCAGTACTTC.